This TCR beta chain was identified in a study of cytomegalovirus exposure and HLA in healthy donors. Turning to the study itself: A prior study identified 117 million unique TCR beta sequences from 150 million to 200 million T cells.

Between the trimmed V and J ends, which lost 0 bases and 3 bases, there was a span of 11 bases. This CDR3 is built from 15 residues. Looked up from germline, CDR1 is SGHAT and CDR2 is FQNNGV. Use of 60 Vbeta and 13 Jbeta primers characterized the PCR. Profiled with immunoSEQ multiplex PCR; TCRdb holds only in-frame clones, not every one. The sample holds about 200,000 clones. Participants comprised healthy donors of bone marrow. Overall study results and limits: Exclusion applied to some V segments, including TRBV6-2 and TRBV6-3, as they were indistinguishable. Reported findings show TCR beta sequences accurately forecast HLA-A and HLA-B alleles in most subjects.

Details on this clone: What it recognizes is unknown.

Sequencing was carried out using PBMCs. The chain couples TRBV11-2 to TRBJ1-1; TRBD1 might be the D (5 bases). The TCR sequence derives from a boy between 10 and 17 years old in good health and CMV-seronegative. CDR3 bases: TGTGCCAGCAGCTTAGAATCGCAGGGTTACACTGAAGCTTTCTTT. The encoded protein is CASSLESQGYTEAFF.